These T cell receptor beta chains were read from a single sample in a study of blood T cell repertoires in COVID-19. The table came from immunoSEQ multiplex PCR; TCRdb's copy has only in-frame clones and leaves some out. The sample includes 150,000 or so clones, more than 75% seen only once; the top ten take 5% to 7%. The sample was PBMCs or T cells enriched from blood (not recorded which). The receptors were sampled from a woman aged 45-59 years who had recovered from COVID-19. Each CDR3 is given with its conserved first and last residue. The D gene is left open where the match is weak. Clone size appears in some rows only: once, few, many, or a class for an expanded clone.

TRBV7-9	TRBD1	once	TRBJ2-5	15	CASSLNPTGRETQYF	TGTGCCAGCAGCTTAAACCCGACAGGGCGAGAGACCCAGTACTTC
TRBV7-2	TRBD1	NA	TRBJ1-2	12	CASSPYRGGYTF	TGTGCCAGCAGCCCCTACAGGGGCGGCTACACCTTC
TRBV9	TRBD1	NA	TRBJ1-1	16	CASSVYPGQGDTEAFF	TGTGCCAGCAGCGTATACCCGGGACAGGGGGACACTGAAGCTTTCTTT
TRBV13	NA	NA	TRBJ1-1	11	CASTPGTEAFF	TGTGCCAGCACCCCGGGGACTGAAGCTTTCTTT
TRBV29-1	NA	few	TRBJ1-2	14	CSVGQTETAYGYTF	TGCAGCGTCGGACAGACAGAAACGGCTTATGGCTACACCTTC
TRBV5-1	TRBD2	NA	TRBJ2-5	14	CASSRSGGRETQYF	TGCGCCAGCAGCCGTTCGGGGGGGCGGGAGACCCAGTACTTC
TRBV10-2	NA	NA	TRBJ2-7	12	CAGGGGGAEQYF	TGCGCGGGGGGGGGTGGGGGGGCCGAGCAGTACTTC
TRBV30	NA	NA	TRBJ1-5	13	CAWRLGRDQPQHF	TGTGCCTGGAGACTGGGGAGAGATCAGCCCCAGCATTTT
TRBV24-1	TRBD1	NA	TRBJ2-2	16	CATSDSGTGFPGELFF	TGTGCCACCAGTGATTCGGGGACAGGGTTTCCCGGGGAGCTGTTTTTT
TRBV7-2	TRBD1	NA	TRBJ1-6	16	CASSLHGQGSGSPLHF	TGTGCCAGCAGCTTACATGGACAGGGATCAGGGTCACCCCTCCACTTT
TRBV4-2	NA	NA	TRBJ1-1	14	CASSQEHVDTEAFF	TGTGCCAGCAGCCAAGAACACGTGGACACTGAAGCTTTCTTT
TRBV19	TRBD2	NA	TRBJ2-7	17	CASSMKGIAGSAYEQYF	TGTGCCAGTAGTATGAAGGGGATAGCGGGGAGTGCCTACGAGCAGTACTTC
TRBV2	TRBD2	few	TRBJ2-5	17	CASSPSLAGGPQETQYF	TGTGCCAGCAGTCCTAGCCTAGCGGGGGGGCCGCAAGAGACCCAGTACTTC
TRBV3-1/TRBV3-2	TRBD2	NA	TRBJ2-5	18	CASSQVRSAGGFQETQYF	TGTGCCAGCAGCCAAGTAAGGTCGGCGGGGGGTTTTCAAGAGACCCAGTACTTC
TRBV5-4	NA	NA	TRBJ1-2	14	CASSPRAGGGGYTF	TGTGCCAGCAGCCCAAGGGCGGGGGGCGGTGGCTACACCTTC
TRBV6-5	NA	NA	TRBJ2-3	14	CASSFSARGDTQYF	TGTGCCAGCAGTTTTTCGGCTCGGGGAGATACGCAGTATTTT
TRBV5-1	TRBD1	many	TRBJ1-1	15	CASSTTGQGGTEAFF	TGCGCCAGCAGCACCACCGGACAGGGAGGGACTGAAGCTTTCTTT
TRBV28	TRBD2	NA	TRBJ2-3	16	CASSLQRGYRTDTQYF	TGTGCCAGCAGTCTCCAGCGGGGGTATAGAACAGATACGCAGTATTTT
TRBV10-1	NA	once	TRBJ1-4	16	CASSESIGGTNEKLFF	TGCGCCAGCAGTGAGTCGATCGGAGGGACTAATGAAAAACTGTTTTTT
TRBV9	NA	NA	TRBJ1-2	14	CASSPQPANYGYTF	TGTGCCAGCAGCCCACAGCCAGCTAACTATGGCTACACCTTC
TRBV7-9	NA	NA	TRBJ1-2	16	CASSLGSGASNYGYTF	TGTGCCAGCAGCTTAGGGAGCGGGGCGTCTAACTATGGCTACACCTTC
TRBV7-6	NA	many	TRBJ2-7	14	CASSWADGSYEQYF	TGTGCCAGCAGCTGGGCCGACGGCTCCTACGAGCAGTACTTC
TRBV20-1	TRBD2	NA	TRBJ2-1	17	CSASPFSGGSSYNEQFF	TGCAGTGCTAGTCCCTTTAGCGGGGGGTCCTCCTACAATGAGCAGTTCTTC
TRBV24-1	TRBD1	NA	TRBJ2-5	15	CATSDSGQGGETQYF	TGTGCCACCAGTGATTCGGGACAGGGAGGGGAGACCCAGTACTTC
TRBV4-1	NA	NA	TRBJ1-5	17	CASSQDSTGRGNQPQHF	TGCGCCAGCAGCCAAGATTCCACAGGGCGTGGCAATCAGCCCCAGCATTTT
TRBV24-1	TRBD1	NA	TRBJ2-3	12	CATRTGSDTQYF	TGTGCCACCAGGACAGGGTCGGATACGCAGTATTTT
TRBV28	NA	few	TRBJ1-1	13	CASSLWANTEAFF	TGTGCCAGCAGTTTATGGGCGAACACTGAAGCTTTCTTT
TRBV29-1	TRBD1	few	TRBJ1-1	12	CSAITGQGLTFF	TGCAGCGCCATAACGGGACAGGGCTTGACTTTCTTT
TRBV4-1	NA	once	TRBJ1-1	16	CASSQEVYIMNTEAFF	TGCGCCAGCAGCCAAGAGGTGTACATTATGAACACTGAAGCTTTCTTT
TRBV2	NA	NA	TRBJ2-7	15	CASSLGEGDIYEQYF	TGTGCCAGCAGTCTCGGTGAGGGGGACATCTACGAGCAGTACTTC
TRBV2	NA	NA	TRBJ1-2	13	CASRVGAGHGYTF	TGTGCCAGCAGGGTCGGAGCGGGTCATGGCTACACCTTC
TRBV6-4	TRBD2	once	TRBJ2-3	17	CASSDSKGTRSTDTQYF	TGTGCCAGCAGTGACTCGAAGGGGACTAGAAGCACAGATACGCAGTATTTT
TRBV27	TRBD1	NA	TRBJ1-1	18	CASSPPDRGPGLVTEAFF	TGTGCCAGCAGTCCACCGGACAGGGGGCCGGGACTGGTCACTGAAGCTTTCTTT
TRBV4-1	NA	NA	TRBJ1-2	16	CASSQDRGLGGDGYTF	TGCGCCAGCAGCCAAGATAGGGGCCTGGGAGGAGATGGCTACACCTTC
TRBV5-1	TRBD2	many	TRBJ2-7	14	CASSHTSGGYEQYF	TGCGCCAGCAGCCACACTAGCGGGGGCTACGAGCAGTACTTC
TRBV7-2	NA	NA	TRBJ1-6	16	CASSEDVRSYNSPLHF	TGTGCCAGCAGCGAAGATGTGAGATCCTATAATTCACCCCTCCACTTT
TRBV3-1/TRBV3-2	TRBD2	NA	TRBJ2-7	15	CASTSRGGLGDEQYF	TGTGCCAGCACCTCCCGCGGGGGGTTGGGAGACGAGCAGTACTTC
TRBV7-2	NA	once	TRBJ1-5	18	CASSTIAGQINSNQPQHF	TGTGCCAGCAGCACGATAGCTGGACAGATCAATAGCAATCAGCCCCAGCATTTT
TRBV5-1	NA	NA	TRBJ2-3	15	CASSLAGGPADTQYF	TGCGCCAGCAGCTTGGCCGGGGGGCCAGCAGATACGCAGTATTTT
TRBV9	NA	NA	TRBJ1-1	14	CASSPGTLNTEAFF	TGTGCCAGCAGCCCCGGGACACTGAACACTGAAGCTTTCTTT
TRBV27	NA	NA	TRBJ2-7	11	CASSSPYEQYF	TGTGCCAGCAGTTCCCCATACGAGCAGTACTTC
TRBV11-2	TRBD1	NA	TRBJ2-3	15	CASSLGADRGAPQYF	TGTGCCAGCAGCTTAGGGGCGGACAGGGGGGCACCGCAGTATTTT
TRBV2	NA	few	TRBJ1-4	12	CASSDSNEKLFF	TGTGCCAGCAGTGACAGTAATGAAAAACTGTTTTTT
TRBV7-9	TRBD1	NA	TRBJ1-1	15	CASSPRQGAGAEAFF	TGTGCCAGCAGCCCCCGACAGGGGGCGGGGGCTGAAGCTTTCTTT